What follows are 9 T cell receptor beta chains derived from one specimen sequenced in a study of control samples from healthy donors and cancer patients. The repertoire was sequenced with immunoSEQ multiplex PCR; TCRdb's copy has only in-frame clones and lacks some. Here the sample spans 110,000 or so clones, 83% being singletons. Sequenced material: blood. The receptors were gathered from a woman in her 50s in good health.

The gene calls are TRBV5-1 and TRBJ2-1; D is ambiguous. Germline V lookup: CDR1 SGHRS, CDR2 YFSETQ. This CDR3 spans 13 amino acids. V lost 1 base, J lost 9 bases, and 11 bases lay in between. Here the CDR3 reads CASSLSGDTEQFF. The CDR3 nucleotides are TGCGCCAGCAGCTTGTCTGGCGACACTGAGCAGTTCTTC.

This clone was counted a few times. The gene calls are TRBV19 and TRBJ2-4; unclear D gene. CDR3 length: 12 amino acids. Germline V gives CDR1 LNHDA, CDR2 SQIVND (reference sequence). The germline V and J ends were trimmed by 1 base and 2 bases, with 0 bases remaining between them. The CDR3 DNA reads as TGTGCCAGTAGTATAGCCAAAAACATTCAGTACTTC. Amino acid sequence: CASSIAKNIQYF.

Only one count was recorded for this clone. The genes are TRBV27 and TRBJ2-7; 8 positions agree with TRBD1. The CDR3 has 16 residues. Germline V gives CDR1 MNHEY, CDR2 SMNVEV (reference sequence). The V and J ends lost 6 bases and 1 base, in that order; junction bases with no gene match: 11. The CDR3 bases are TGTGCCAGCAGCCGAAACCCCGGACAGGGTTCCTACGAGCAGTACTTC. Amino acids: CASSRNPGQGSYEQYF.

The V and J genes are TRBV11-3 and TRBJ2-1; 7 bases are shared with TRBD2. The CDR3 has 14 residues. CDR1 and CDR2 (germline): SGHNT, YENEEA. Unmatched junction bases numbered 6, after V lost 7 bases and J lost 3 bases. The CDR3, as DNA: TGTGCCAGCAACTCGAAGCGGGACTACAATGAGCAGTTCTTC. Translated: CASNSKRDYNEQFF.

The chain links TRBV11-2 to TRBJ1-1; tentatively, D is TRBD1 (6 bases). Germline V gives CDR1 SGHAT, CDR2 FQNNGV. V was clipped by 6 bases and J by 5 bases, with 13 bases between them. The CDR3 has 13 amino acids. CDR3 nucleotides: TGTGCCAGCAGAACAGGGAATCGGACTGAAGCTTTCTTT. Protein sequence: CASRTGNRTEAFF.

The gene calls are TRBV7-2 and TRBJ1-4; D is unresolved. The CDR3 is 15 amino acids. The germline CDR1 and CDR2 sequences are SGHTA and FQGNSA. Between the trimmed V and J ends, which lost 5 bases and 0 bases, there was a span of 10 bases. The CDR3 bases are TGTGCCAGCAGCCTGAACCTTGCAACTAATGAAAAACTGTTTTTT. Protein product: CASSLNLATNEKLFF.

CDR3 bases: TGTGCCAGCAGAAGCGGGGGCGCCGATACGCAGTATTTT. It is translated as CASRSGGADTQYF. This rearrangement joins TRBV7-8 to TRBJ2-3, with 8 bases aligning to TRBD2. The V gene end was trimmed by 6 bases and the J gene end by 6 bases; junction bases not matched to a gene: 5. This CDR3 comprises 13 residues. Germline assignment: CDR1 SGHVS and CDR2 FQNEAQ.

The J gene is TRBJ2-4, the V gene TRBV12-3 or TRBV12-4, with 9 bases fitting TRBD1. The CDR3 has 13 residues. V trimming: 6 bases; J trimming: 8 bases; junction bases outside the gene matches: 5. The CDR3 DNA reads TGTGCCAGCAGCCGGGACAGGGTTGACATTCAGTACTTC. It yields the protein CASSRDRVDIQYF.

The V and J genes are TRBV7-2 and TRBJ1-6, with TRBD1 matching over 8 bases. Looked up from germline, CDR1 is SGHTA and CDR2 is FQGNSA. CDR3 length: 15 amino acids. Trimming at V came to 2 bases and at J to 10 bases, leaving 7 bases not matched to a gene. The CDR3 sequence is CASSLTGGSWSPLHF. The CDR3, as DNA: TGTGCCAGCAGCTTAACAGGGGGGAGCTGGTCACCCCTCCACTTT.